The sequence of this T cell receptor beta chain was determined in a study of read filtering for tumor transcriptome and immune sequencing. This library used roughly 400 ng RNA and molecular barcoded adaptors spanning alpha/delta and beta/gamma chains. MiXCR, run by TCRdb on the reads, gives a single entry per CDR3 protein. In the table there are tens of thousands of distinct CDR3 sequences, 10% to 15% of which are singletons. This clonotype was counted ten times or more. Germline V lookup: CDR1 MNHNS, CDR2 SASEGT. The CDR3 covers 15 residues. J was trimmed by 4 bases and V by 4 bases; bases with no gene match: 7.

The genes are TRBV6-1 and TRBJ2-1, with 7 nucleotides matching TRBD1. This TCR was sampled from a donor at least 40 years old with multiple myeloma. Sequencing used a population of CD138-negative cells sorted from bone marrow. Here the CDR3 DNA reads TGTGCCAGCAGTGGCAGGGACAGAGCTTACAATGAGCAGTTCTTC. Amino acid sequence: CASSGRDRAYNEQFF.